The 25 T cell receptor beta chains listed next were all sequenced from one sample in a study of identical twins. One entry per CDR3 protein, called by TCRdb with MiXCR from the 5' RACE reads. The data contain hundreds of thousands of distinct CDR3 sequences, around a sixth of them singletons. These data were likewise used in another study, on T cells expressing NK-cell markers.

The sequencing input was PBMCs. The receptors come from a woman under 30 in good health.

This clonotype was observed at least ten times. This chain connects TRBV5-1 to TRBJ2-3; 8 bases align to TRBD2. The CDR3 extends over 17 amino acids. Germline lookup yields CDR1 SGHRS and CDR2 YFSETQ. With 4 bases clipped from V and 0 bases from J, the junction kept 10 bases outside the gene matches. CDR3 sequence reads: CASSTLTSDPSTDTQYF. The CDR3 coding sequence is TGCGCCAGCAGCACGTTGACTAGCGACCCTAGCACAGATACGCAGTATTTT.

The V call is TRBV20-1, the J call TRBJ2-7, with D possibly being TRBD1 or TRBD2 (6 bases each). V lost 6 bases and J 2 bases, leaving 14 bases between the germline ends. Looked up from germline, CDR1 is DFQATT and CDR2 is SNEGSKA (reference sequence). This CDR3 region has 13 residues. The chain's CDR3 is CSAQGRDAYEQYF. CDR3 DNA sequence: TGCAGTGCCCAGGGGCGGGATGCCTACGAGCAGTACTTC.

The V call is TRBV6-6, the J call TRBJ2-7, with TRBD1 matching over 8 bases. Trimming cost V 10 bases and J 3 bases; bases outside gene matches: 5. Germline values: CDR1 MNHNY, CDR2 SVGAGI (reference sequence). This CDR3 has 12 residues. Here the CDR3 DNA reads TGTGCCACTTCCGGACAGGGCTACGAGCAGTACTTC. Encoded protein: CATSGQGYEQYF.

This clonotype was detected only a few times. The gene calls are TRBV7-6 and TRBJ2-1, with 12 bases fitting TRBD2. V dropped 5 bases and J dropped 6; count of bases not matched to a gene: 11. Germline V gene lookup returns CDR1 SGHVS and CDR2 FNYEAQ. CDR3 length: 17 amino acids. The CDR3 nucleotides read TGTGCCAGCAGCGATAGACTAGCGGGAGTAAGGGGCAATGAGCAGTTCTTC. Translated, it gives CASSDRLAGVRGNEQFF. The full variable domain, completed using reference TRBV7-6 and TRBJ2-1, is GAGVSQSPRYKVTKRGQDVALRCDPISGHVSLYWYRQALGQGPEFLTYFNYEAQQDKSGLPNDRFSAERPEGSISTLTIQRTEQRDSAMYRCASSDRLAGVRGNEQFFGPGTRLTVL.

This clonotype was counted a few times. This rearrangement joins TRBV20-1 to TRBJ2-1, with 14 bases identical to TRBD2. V lost 3 bases to trimming and J lost 8 bases; unmatched junction nucleotides: 6. The CDR3 is 15 amino acids. In germline, CDR1 is DFQATT, CDR2 SNEGSKA (reference sequence). CDR3 loop: CSASQTSGGVHEQFF. The CDR3 region has the DNA TGCAGTGCTAGTCAGACTAGCGGGGGGGTCCATGAGCAGTTCTTC.

The V call is TRBV5-1, the J call TRBJ2-2, with D unclear. Trimming removed 5 bases at V and 10 bases at J, with 15 bases between. This CDR3 has 13 amino acids. Looked up from germline, CDR1 is SGHRS and CDR2 is YFSETQ. The CDR3 spells CASRVDTVAELFF. CDR3 in DNA: TGCGCCAGCAGGGTTGACACGGTCGCGGAGCTGTTTTTT. The full variable domain, completed using reference TRBV5-1 and TRBJ2-2, is KAGVTQTPRYLIKTRGQQVTLSCSPISGHRSVSWYQQTPGQGLQFLFEYFSETQRNKGNFPGRFSGRQFSNSRSEMNVSTLELGDSALYLCASRVDTVAELFFGEGSRLTVL.

This chain uses TRBV4-3 with TRBJ1-1, with unresolved D. The length of the CDR3 is 13 residues. Trimming took 1 base from V and 6 from J, leaving 9 bases between them. Germline V lookup: CDR1 LGHNA, CDR2 YSLEER. CDR3 protein: CASSQVGYAEAFF. The CDR3 nucleotides read TGCGCCAGCAGCCAAGTAGGATATGCTGAAGCTTTCTTT.

This clonotype was observed many times. CDR3 sequence: CASSLGVAGRTDTQYF. In DNA form, the CDR3 reads TGTGCCAGCAGCCTTGGGGTAGCGGGGCGCACAGATACGCAGTATTTT. The chain links TRBV3-1 to TRBJ2-3; 8 nucleotides align to TRBD2. The V gene's germline CDR1 is LGHDT and CDR2 YNNKEL (reference sequence). J gave up 1 base and V 4 bases, and 7 bases lay outside the gene matches. This CDR3 has 16 amino acids.

This clonotype was seen a few times. The chain carries TRBV5-6 and TRBJ2-7; D gene unclear. The V gene's germline CDR1 is SGHDT and CDR2 YYEEEE. Trimming left V 2 bases short and J 5 bases short, with 5 bases between. The CDR3 covers 11 residues. CDR3 DNA sequence: TGTGCCAGCAGCTTCCTCCACGAGCAGTACTTC. This translates into CASSFLHEQYF.

There are a few counts of this clonotype. The chain combines TRBV12-3 or TRBV12-4 with TRBJ1-2; 8 bases fit TRBD1. After removal of 2 bases from V and 7 bases from J, the junction contained 9 bases not matched to a gene. CDR3 length equals 15 residues. The DNA of the CDR3 is TGTGCCAGCAGTTTACTCCAGGGGGCGATTTTTGGCTACACCTTC. This sequence encodes CASSLLQGAIFGYTF.

This clonotype was seen at least ten times. The chain employs TRBV5-1 and TRBJ1-2, with D maybe TRBD1 (6 bases). Per germline, CDR1 SGHRS and CDR2 YFSETQ. CDR3 size: 14 residues. Trimming left V 4 bases short and J 1 base short, with 11 bases between. CDR3 residues: CASSKDSYNYGYTF. The DNA of the CDR3 is TGCGCCAGCAGCAAGGACAGCTATAACTATGGCTACACCTTC.

This clonotype has a handful of counts. The genes are TRBV9 and TRBJ1-4; 7 bases agree with TRBD1. Germline CDR1 reads SGDLS; CDR2 reads YYNGEE. The CDR3 is made up of 14 amino acids. The trim removed 3 bases at V and 4 bases at J, leaving 3 bases unmatched. CDR3 loop: CASSAGTVNEKLFF. The CDR3 DNA follows: TGTGCCAGCAGCGCCGGGACAGTTAATGAAAAACTGTTTTTT.

The V gene is TRBV29-1, the J gene TRBJ1-1; D is unclear. CDR3 length: 14 amino acids. V shed 7 bases and J shed 6 bases, with 21 bases lying between them. Per the germline V gene, CDR1 is SQVTM and CDR2 is ANQGSEA. The CDR3 region is CSAGYGEGYAEAFF. The CDR3 DNA is TGCAGCGCGGGATACGGGGAGGGCTACGCTGAAGCTTTCTTT.

The table lists this clonotype with a few counts. This chain joins TRBV20-1 and TRBJ2-7, with D possibly being TRBD2 (6 bases). The germline gives CDR1 DFQATT, CDR2 SNEGSKA (reference sequence). The V gene lost 1 base and the J gene lost 3 bases, with 7 bases spanning the gap. The CDR3 is 12 residues long. The CDR3 bases are TGCAGTGCTAGAGGGACTATCTACGAGCAGTACTTC. Amino acid sequence: CSARGTIYEQYF.

The rearrangement uses TRBV5-5 and TRBJ2-5, with D hard to call. The V end was cut by 0 bases, the J end by 0 bases, with 15 bases between. The germline CDR1 and CDR2 sequences are SGHKS and YYEKEE (reference sequence). The CDR3 is 17 amino acids. This chain's CDR3 is CASSLVSGLSYQETQYF. The CDR3, as DNA: TGTGCCAGCAGCTTGGTCTCGGGCTTGTCCTACCAAGAGACCCAGTACTTC.

The sample holds a few counts of this clonotype. V and J are TRBV12-3 or TRBV12-4 and TRBJ2-1; D is uncertain. The CDR3 has 13 residues. Trimming took off 6 bases at V and 6 bases at J, with 12 bases between the two ends. CDR3 nucleotides: TGTGCCAGCAGGTCACCAGAAGGCAATGAGCAGTTCTTC. Its protein product is CASRSPEGNEQFF.

The chain carries TRBV15 and TRBJ2-1; maybe TRBD2 (5 bases). This CDR3 has 17 residues. V gave up 1 base and J gave up 2 bases, with 15 bases separating them. Germline CDR1 LNHNV, CDR2 YYDKDF (reference sequence). The CDR3 reads CATSRVRPSSTYNEQFF. The CDR3, as DNA: TGTGCCACCAGCAGAGTCCGTCCTAGCTCCACCTACAATGAGCAGTTCTTC.

The V and J genes are TRBV20-1 and TRBJ1-3, with 7 bases fitting TRBD1. CDR1 and CDR2 (germline): DFQATT, SNEGSKA (reference sequence). The CDR3 consists of 15 residues. J gave up 1 base and V 3 bases, and 6 bases lay outside the gene matches. CDR3 coding DNA: TGCAGTGCTAGGAACAGCAGGGGGTCTGGAAACACCATATATTTT. Its protein is CSARNSRGSGNTIYF.

This clonotype has just a few counts. The gene calls are TRBV3-1 and TRBJ2-3; D not resolved. V lost 1 base to trimming and J lost 6 bases, with 14 bases between them. The CDR3 is 15 residues long. The germline V gene has CDR1 LGHDT and CDR2 YNNKEL (reference sequence). The chain's CDR3 is CASSQGGLSVDTQYF. CDR3 in DNA: TGTGCCAGCAGCCAAGGTGGGCTGAGCGTGGATACGCAGTATTTT.

Here the CDR3 reads CSVDAGGAPREDTQYF. The CDR3 DNA follows: TGCAGCGTTGATGCCGGAGGGGCCCCTAGAGAAGATACGCAGTATTTT. The V call is TRBV29-1, the J call TRBJ2-3; tentatively, D is TRBD2 (6 bases). The CDR3 covers 16 residues. Germline loops: CDR1 SQVTM, CDR2 ANQGSEA. V lost 3 bases, J lost 5 bases, and 21 bases lay in between.

The chain's CDR3 is CASSLDGNLFYGYTF. Here the CDR3 DNA reads TGTGCCAGCAGCTTAGATGGGAACCTCTTCTATGGCTACACCTTC. V gene TRBV7-6 combines with J gene TRBJ1-2; D is uncertain. With 1 base removed from V and 4 bases from J, the gap between germline ends came to 13 bases. The CDR3 covers 15 residues. Germline V gene data show CDR1 as SGHVS and CDR2 as FNYEAQ.

The chain uses TRBV7-2 and TRBJ1-1, with D perhaps TRBD1 (6 bases). The germline V gene has CDR1 SGHTA and CDR2 FQGNSA. CDR3 length equals 16 residues. With 0 bases removed from V and 1 base from J, the gap between germline ends came to 12 bases. CDR3 nucleotide sequence: TGTGCCAGCAGCTTAGCGTTGGGGGCCGGGAACACTGAAGCTTTCTTT. The encoded protein is CASSLALGAGNTEAFF.

The chain combines TRBV20-1 with TRBJ2-7; TRBD1 or TRBD2 may be the D gene (5 bases each). This CDR3 is built from 15 residues. With 5 bases removed from V and 3 bases from J, the gap between germline ends came to 20 bases. Germline lookup yields CDR1 DFQATT and CDR2 SNEGSKA (reference sequence). Written as DNA, the CDR3 is TGCAGTGCTGCTCGGGACCGGGAATCGGGCTACGAGCAGTACTTC. Protein sequence: CSAARDRESGYEQYF.

This clonotype was observed a handful of times. The rearrangement uses TRBV6-5 and TRBJ2-5; D uncertain. This CDR3 has 12 amino acids. Between the trimmed V and J ends, which lost 6 bases and 5 bases, there was a span of 10 bases. Germline V gene lookup returns CDR1 MNHEY and CDR2 SVGAGI. CDR3 sequence: CASRGGWETQYF. CDR3 DNA sequence: TGTGCCAGCAGAGGCGGTTGGGAGACCCAGTACTTC.

This clonotype was picked up a small number of times. The V call is TRBV10-3, the J call TRBJ1-2; D remains unclear. Between the trimmed V and J ends, which lost 7 bases and 3 bases, there was a span of 15 bases. Germline CDR1 ENHRY, CDR2 SYGVKD. CDR3 length: 14 amino acids. In DNA form, the CDR3 reads TGTGCCATCAAAAGTGTCCGCGGGGACTATGGCTACACCTTC. Protein: CAIKSVRGDYGYTF.